Each of the 2 T cell receptor beta chains below was sequenced from the same sample in a study of CD8+ T cells in alopecia areata. Sequencing used cDNA as its template, made by extracting RNA and reverse transcribing it. Method: immunoSEQ multiplex PCR; TCRdb's copy keeps in-frame clones and lacks some. The sample yields 150,000 to 250,000 clones, roughly three fifths seen once. The treatment was: oral pan-JAK inhibitor, 5-10 mg twice daily. The sample was CD4+ T cells sorted from blood, taken at week 4, from a patient treated with tofacitinib. These TCRs come from a human donor with alopecia areata.

This clone occurred a few times. The J gene is TRBJ2-5, the V gene TRBV4-2; TRBD1 matches at 9 bases. The CDR3 totals 15 residues. With V trimmed by 4 bases and J by 5 bases, 8 bases remained unmatched. Germline loops: CDR1 LGHNA, CDR2 YNFKEQ. CDR3 sequence (DNA): TGTGCCAGCAGCCGAGACCTACAGGGGGCTGAGACCCAGTACTTC. The encoded protein is CASSRDLQGAETQYF.

This clone was counted between two and nine times. V is TRBV29-1 and J is TRBJ2-3; D not resolved. Germline values: CDR1 SQVTM, CDR2 ANQGSEA. V lost 4 bases to trimming and J lost 4 bases, with 9 bases between them. The CDR3 is made up of 12 amino acids. This CDR3 is CSVAYGPDTQYF. The CDR3 DNA sequence: TGCAGCGTTGCCTATGGGCCAGATACGCAGTATTTT.